This T cell receptor beta chain was sequenced during a study of blood T cell repertoires in COVID-19. Across the whole study: Whether acute or convalescent, the COVID-19 samples came from the United States, Italy and Spain.

The ends were cut back, 5 bases at V and 6 bases at J, with 10 bases in the middle. This CDR3 spans 12 amino acids. Germline assignment: CDR1 MNHNY and CDR2 SVGAGI (reference sequence). Authors' data handling: Amplification from reference gene primers served as the basis for estimated nucleated cell counts. TCRdb's table, derived via immunoSEQ multiplex PCR, lists solely in-frame clones and lacks some. Clone size and the V and J calls come from that table; the DNA yielded D and trimming. This sample carries over 45,000 clones, about 86% of them seen once, and the ten largest clones take under 30%. This clonotype was sampled from a woman of 80 years or more with active or convalescent COVID-19. The V call is TRBV6-6, the J call TRBJ1-2, with D perhaps matching TRBD1 (6 bases). The specimen was peripheral blood. The DNA for the CDR3 is TGTGCCAGCAGTCCACAGGGAAATGGCTACACCTTC. Translation: CASSPQGNGYTF.